This T cell receptor (beta chain) was captured in a study of blood T cell repertoires in COVID-19. Whole-study context: Acute and convalescent COVID-19 samples came from the United States, Italy and Spain.

This CDR3 has 13 amino acids. Germline CDR1 MDHEN, CDR2 SYDVKM. Trimming removed 3 bases from V and 5 bases from J, with 10 bases in between. Measured with immunoSEQ multiplex PCR; TCRdb has only the in-frame clones, and not every one. The sample comprises 250,000 or so clones, around nine tenths of which are singletons, and less than 3% rests with the top ten. The chain carries TRBV28 and TRBJ2-5, with D perhaps matching TRBD2 (6 bases). The sample comprised PBMCs or T cells enriched from blood (not recorded which). The source is a woman younger than 30 who had recovered from COVID-19. The CDR3 reads CASSFAGRETQYF. The DNA of the CDR3 is TGTGCCAGCAGTTTCGCAGGGAGGGAGACCCAGTACTTC.